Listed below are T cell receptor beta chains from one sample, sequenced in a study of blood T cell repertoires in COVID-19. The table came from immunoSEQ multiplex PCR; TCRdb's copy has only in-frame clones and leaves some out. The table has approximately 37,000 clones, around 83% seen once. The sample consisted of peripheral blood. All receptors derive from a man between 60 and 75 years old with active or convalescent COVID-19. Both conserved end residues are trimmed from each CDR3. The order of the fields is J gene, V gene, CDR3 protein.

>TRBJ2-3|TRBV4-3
ASSQDQGNTDTQY
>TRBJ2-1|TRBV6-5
ASSYKRGAMEQF
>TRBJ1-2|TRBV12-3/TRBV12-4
ASSYGGGFRYT
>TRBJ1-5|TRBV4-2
ASSQVGGDRGPPQH
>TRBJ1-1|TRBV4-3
ASSQGVGRDRVF
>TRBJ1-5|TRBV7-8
ASTQRGPLEPQH
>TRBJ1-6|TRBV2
ASSLQGDYSPLH
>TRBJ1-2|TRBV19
ASSLATGRYGYT
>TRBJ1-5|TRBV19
ASSMEGIQPQH
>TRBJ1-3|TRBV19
ASSALDSPSGNTIY
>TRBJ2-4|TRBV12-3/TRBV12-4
ASSLDSLIQY
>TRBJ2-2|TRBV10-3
AISGGHYTGELF
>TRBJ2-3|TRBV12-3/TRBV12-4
ASGGGLADTQY
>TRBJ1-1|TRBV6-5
ASSYSRSNTEAF
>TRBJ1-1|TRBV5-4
ASSTVGVMNTEAF
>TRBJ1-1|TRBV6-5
ASSYLQGAEAF
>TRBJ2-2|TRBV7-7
AVLRTSGRSGELF
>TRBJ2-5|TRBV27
ASSLQGAQETQY
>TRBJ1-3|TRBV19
ASRKSSGNTIY
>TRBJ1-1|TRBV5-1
ASSFRDRVQNTEAF
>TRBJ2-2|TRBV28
AGSTGLNTGELF
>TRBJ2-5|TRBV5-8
ASSSGQGLARETQY
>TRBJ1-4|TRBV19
ASSIGTGDGKLF
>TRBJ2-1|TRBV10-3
AISRNSGTSGTNEQF
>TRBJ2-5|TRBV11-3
ASSRTSGIQETQY
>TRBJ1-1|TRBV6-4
ASSEVRARRTEAF
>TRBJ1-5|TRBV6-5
ASTPGQGGNQPQH
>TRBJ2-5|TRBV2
ASDSLAKYQETQY
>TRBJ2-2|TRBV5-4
ASSLVGGAGELF
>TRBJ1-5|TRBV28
ASSRTATNQPQH
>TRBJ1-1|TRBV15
ATSRDLWDRPNTEAF
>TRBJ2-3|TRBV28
ASSAKQSSAQY
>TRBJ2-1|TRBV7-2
ASSLGQRERLLNEQF
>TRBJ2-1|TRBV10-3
AISEVDRAYNEQF
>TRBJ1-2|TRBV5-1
ASSLGYRGSYGYT
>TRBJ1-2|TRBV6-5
ASSRGTGYGYT
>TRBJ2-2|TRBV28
ASSLGSKVGTGELF
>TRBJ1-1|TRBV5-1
ASSLDRGWNTEAF
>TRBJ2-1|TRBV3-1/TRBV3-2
ASSQGSGRGEQF
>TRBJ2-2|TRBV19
ASSITGGTGELF
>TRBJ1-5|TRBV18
ASSQLSNQPQH
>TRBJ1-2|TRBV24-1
ATSDPGTGYGYT
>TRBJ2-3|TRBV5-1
ASSPELVGTQY
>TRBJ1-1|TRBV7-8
ASSLAMQGATEAF
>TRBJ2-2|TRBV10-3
AISGALAGGPSTGELF
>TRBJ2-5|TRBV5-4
ASSFGLAGGGQETQY
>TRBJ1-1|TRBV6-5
ASNQRAKNTEAF
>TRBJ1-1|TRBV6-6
ASSAGRGEAF
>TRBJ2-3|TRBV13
ASSLEEGGARTDTQY
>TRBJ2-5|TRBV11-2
ASSLVQGAVAQY